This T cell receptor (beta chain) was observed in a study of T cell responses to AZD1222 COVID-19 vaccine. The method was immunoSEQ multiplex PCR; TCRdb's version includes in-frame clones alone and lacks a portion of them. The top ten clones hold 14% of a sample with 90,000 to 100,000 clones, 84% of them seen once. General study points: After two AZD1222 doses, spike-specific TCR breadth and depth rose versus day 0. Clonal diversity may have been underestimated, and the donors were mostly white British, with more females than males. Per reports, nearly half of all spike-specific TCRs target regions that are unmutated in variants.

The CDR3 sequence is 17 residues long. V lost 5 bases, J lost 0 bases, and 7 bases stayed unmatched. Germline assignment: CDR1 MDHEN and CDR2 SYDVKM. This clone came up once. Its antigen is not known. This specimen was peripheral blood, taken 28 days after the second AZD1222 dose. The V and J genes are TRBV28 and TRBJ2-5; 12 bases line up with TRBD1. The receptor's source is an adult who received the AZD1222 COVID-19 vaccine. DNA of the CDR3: TGTGCCAGCAGTCACGGGACAGGGGGCAGTTACCAAGAGACCCAGTACTTC. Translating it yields CASSHGTGGSYQETQYF. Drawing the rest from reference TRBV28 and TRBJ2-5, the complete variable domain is DVKVTQSSRYLVKRTGEKVFLECVQDMDHENMFWYRQDPGLGLRLIYFSYDVKMKEKGDIPEGYSVSREKKERFSLILESASTNQTSMYLCASSHGTGGSYQETQYFGPGTRLLVL.